These T cell receptor beta chains were read from a single sample in a study of a mutant IDH1 vaccine in newly diagnosed glioma. Assay used: immunoSEQ multiplex PCR; TCRdb lists only in-frame clones, some missing. The sample holds about 56,000 clones; about nine tenths are singletons and the top ten take about 1.6%. Antigens of these TCRs are unknown. The material was PBMCs, obtained from a glioma patient whose treatment included an IDH1 peptide vaccine. The origin of the receptors is a man in his forties with glioma. CDR3s leave out the opening cysteine and the closing phenylalanine or tryptophan. The order of the fields is J gene, V gene, clone size, D gene, CDR3 protein. A D gene is named only where the DNA matches it firmly. Rows may omit the clone size; those that give it use once, few, many or a size class.

J gene: TRBJ1-2
V gene: TRBV6-1
clone size: NA
D gene: NA
CDR3 protein: ASSEGRVPRNYNYGYT

J gene: TRBJ2-5
V gene: TRBV5-1
clone size: few
D gene: NA
CDR3 protein: ASSSDPGLYQETQY

J gene: TRBJ1-1
V gene: TRBV5-1
clone size: NA
D gene: NA
CDR3 protein: ASRMSTEAF

J gene: TRBJ1-5
V gene: TRBV5-1
clone size: NA
D gene: NA
CDR3 protein: ASSLGAGKSNQPQH

J gene: TRBJ2-7
V gene: TRBV6-1
clone size: once
D gene: NA
CDR3 protein: ASRVKLIYEQY

J gene: TRBJ2-7
V gene: TRBV6-5
clone size: few
D gene: NA
CDR3 protein: ASSNQAVQY

J gene: TRBJ2-7
V gene: TRBV5-1
clone size: NA
D gene: TRBD1
CDR3 protein: ASSRPGQGGTSYEQY

J gene: TRBJ2-1
V gene: TRBV9
clone size: few
D gene: NA
CDR3 protein: ASSPGDRLNEQF

J gene: TRBJ1-4
V gene: TRBV6-1
clone size: NA
D gene: NA
CDR3 protein: ASSERGGNEKLF

J gene: TRBJ2-2
V gene: TRBV5-4
clone size: NA
D gene: TRBD1
CDR3 protein: ASSRWTGNTGELF

J gene: TRBJ1-5
V gene: TRBV5-6
clone size: NA
D gene: NA
CDR3 protein: ASSPQGLANQPQH

J gene: TRBJ1-1
V gene: TRBV5-1
clone size: few
D gene: NA
CDR3 protein: ASSLALQGNTEAF

J gene: TRBJ2-1
V gene: TRBV12-5
clone size: once
D gene: TRBD2
CDR3 protein: ASGRGLAGWVEQF

J gene: TRBJ2-5
V gene: TRBV5-1
clone size: NA
D gene: NA
CDR3 protein: ASSLDGLGFQETQY

J gene: TRBJ1-2
V gene: TRBV21-1
clone size: once
D gene: NA
CDR3 protein: ASTPRIYGYT

J gene: TRBJ2-7
V gene: TRBV19
clone size: NA
D gene: NA
CDR3 protein: ASSSGGSYEQY

J gene: TRBJ2-7
V gene: TRBV7-2
clone size: NA
D gene: TRBD2
CDR3 protein: ASSLSASGREYEQY

J gene: TRBJ2-2
V gene: TRBV18
clone size: NA
D gene: TRBD1
CDR3 protein: ASSWDRGDTGELF

J gene: TRBJ2-1
V gene: TRBV4-3
clone size: NA
D gene: NA
CDR3 protein: ASSRGGSGRGDEQF

J gene: TRBJ2-5
V gene: TRBV5-1
clone size: NA
D gene: TRBD1
CDR3 protein: ASMVSGGRETQY

J gene: TRBJ2-1
V gene: TRBV5-1
clone size: NA
D gene: NA
CDR3 protein: ASSLSSLDEQF

J gene: TRBJ1-2
V gene: TRBV7-2
clone size: NA
D gene: NA
CDR3 protein: ASSRRFGPAGYT

J gene: TRBJ2-7
V gene: TRBV2
clone size: few
D gene: NA
CDR3 protein: ASSTQGNYEQY

J gene: TRBJ2-7
V gene: TRBV28
clone size: NA
D gene: NA
CDR3 protein: ASSFGGPYEQY

J gene: TRBJ1-1
V gene: TRBV19
clone size: NA
D gene: NA
CDR3 protein: ASSPQGNLNTEAF

J gene: TRBJ2-1
V gene: TRBV10-3
clone size: NA
D gene: TRBD1
CDR3 protein: AIADRNYNEQF

J gene: TRBJ2-2
V gene: TRBV5-1
clone size: NA
D gene: NA
CDR3 protein: ASSLGVTGELF

J gene: TRBJ2-1
V gene: TRBV19
clone size: NA
D gene: NA
CDR3 protein: ASKLAQFSYNEQF

J gene: TRBJ2-3
V gene: TRBV6-4
clone size: NA
D gene: TRBD2
CDR3 protein: ASSERAGSSDTQY

J gene: TRBJ2-7
V gene: TRBV7-9
clone size: NA
D gene: TRBD2
CDR3 protein: ASSLYASGSTHEQY

J gene: TRBJ1-1
V gene: TRBV29-1
clone size: once
D gene: TRBD1
CDR3 protein: SVALDRGNTEAF

J gene: TRBJ1-4
V gene: TRBV19
clone size: NA
D gene: TRBD1
CDR3 protein: ASSMRDSRHKLF

J gene: TRBJ2-7
V gene: TRBV6-5
clone size: once
D gene: NA
CDR3 protein: ASSTFSGAAYEQY

J gene: TRBJ2-3
V gene: TRBV6-4
clone size: once
D gene: NA
CDR3 protein: ASSVRGDTDTQY

J gene: TRBJ1-5
V gene: TRBV5-1
clone size: NA
D gene: NA
CDR3 protein: ASSVSGTSNQPQH

J gene: TRBJ2-7
V gene: TRBV5-4
clone size: NA
D gene: TRBD1
CDR3 protein: ASSRSQGADYEQY

J gene: TRBJ2-5
V gene: TRBV7-2
clone size: NA
D gene: TRBD1
CDR3 protein: ASSFSGTGGLY

J gene: TRBJ2-1
V gene: TRBV2
clone size: NA
D gene: TRBD1
CDR3 protein: ASSEVRGWNEQF

J gene: TRBJ2-7
V gene: TRBV11-2
clone size: NA
D gene: NA
CDR3 protein: ASRRPDAPYEQY

J gene: TRBJ2-3
V gene: TRBV5-1
clone size: NA
D gene: NA
CDR3 protein: ASSLQTSVDTQY

J gene: TRBJ2-3
V gene: TRBV14
clone size: NA
D gene: NA
CDR3 protein: ASRGNKLEYPDTQY